This T cell receptor beta chain was sequenced for a study of OX40 agonist ivuxolimab in advanced cancers. Germline V gene data show CDR1 as MNHEY and CDR2 as SVGAGI. This CDR3 has 13 amino acids. V was cut by 4 bases and J by 0 bases, with 4 bases left in between. The assay was immunoSEQ multiplex PCR, and TCRdb's table has in-frame clones only and misses some. The sample lists about 77,000 clones; approximately 81% were seen once. This clone was counted once. This clonotype originated in an adult with an advanced solid tumor such as melanoma, head and neck, liver or kidney cancer. The chain combines TRBV6-5 with TRBJ1-5, with unresolved D. Sample: CD4+ or CD8+ T cells sorted from blood, taken in a trial of the OX40 agonist ivuxolimab. CDR3 DNA sequence: TGTGCCAGCAGTTCGTATAGCAATCAGCCCCAGCATTTT. This encodes CASSSYSNQPQHF.